This T cell receptor beta chain was retrieved from a study of metastatic and nonmetastatic thyroid tumors. Study information: For malignant and benign thyroid patients, tumor or nodule tissue and blood were the sources whose repertoires were compared.

Points from the study as a whole: Significantly greater TCR beta diversity was reportedly found in malignant thyroid tumors than in benign nodules (in blood and tumor).

Per the original methods: The study's classifier, a distant-metastasis tool for papillary thyroid cancer, was built using CDR3 differences across clinicopathological groups. TCRdb re-called the PCR reads with MiXCR. TCRdb, not the authors, supplied the V and J calls. The sample consists of approximately 31,000 clones, 15% to 20% of them appearing once. This clone was found many times. The antigen remains unidentified. The CDR3 runs 20 residues. Germline V gene data show CDR1 as WNHNN and CDR2 as SYGVQD (reference sequence). After removal of 7 bases from V and 1 base from J, the junction contained 19 bases not matched to a gene. Every patient was untreated before thyroid surgery.

The receptor was derived from a female donor with papillary thyroid cancer or a benign thyroid nodule (not recorded which). Some clones in this sample may be carry-over from other donors' samples. The J gene is TRBJ1-6, the V gene TRBV10-1; 7 bases match TRBD1. The sample was blood. CDR3 residues: CASTLKGRGRLESYNSPLHF. The DNA for the CDR3 is TGCGCCAGCACCCTGAAGGGGAGGGGGCGCTTAGAGTCCTATAATTCACCCCTCCACTTT.